This entry lists 10 T cell receptor beta chains sequenced from one sample in a study of T cell repertoires and HLA-DP antigens. The table came from immunoSEQ multiplex PCR; TCRdb's copy has only in-frame clones and leaves some out. The sample gives 1,200 or so clones, 70% to 80% of which show up once; around 42% is in the top ten. After less than 16 days' expansion, CD4+ cells were restimulated roughly 24 h with HeLa expressing allogeneic DPB1. Stimulation used HeLa cells expressing transduced HLA-DPA1/DPB1, HLA-DM, invariant chain and CD80. The sample comprised CD137- CD4+ T cells from cultured PBMCs. These receptors came from a man in his fifties or sixties in good health and CMV-seronegative.

This clone was picked up a small number of times. This chain uses TRBV2 with TRBJ1-5; perhaps TRBD1 as D (5 bases). The V gene's germline CDR1 is SNHLY and CDR2 FYNNEI. The length of the CDR3 is 14 residues. Trimming removed 1 base from V and 6 bases from J, with 10 bases in between. As DNA, the CDR3 is TGTGCCAGCAGTGAAGTTTGGGGGAGTCAGCCCCAGCATTTT. It encodes CASSEVWGSQPQHF.

This clone has only one observation. Here the CDR3 reads CAWSFASGYNEQFF. CDR3 DNA sequence: TGTGCCTGGAGTTTTGCGTCAGGCTACAATGAGCAGTTCTTC. This chain connects TRBV30 to TRBJ2-1; D not resolved. This CDR3 region has 14 residues. The germline gives CDR1 GTSNPN, CDR2 SVGIG (reference sequence). Trimming took off 2 bases at V and 3 bases at J, with 11 bases between the two ends.

The V and J genes are TRBV19 and TRBJ2-5; D gene unclear. V was clipped by 4 bases and J by 5 bases, with 8 bases between them. The V gene's germline CDR1 is LNHDA and CDR2 SQIVND (reference sequence). The CDR3 consists of 12 residues. The CDR3 bases are TGTGCCAGTAGTAATTTGATGGAGACCCAGTACTTC. Translating gives CASSNLMETQYF. The whole variable domain, filled in from reference TRBV19 and TRBJ2-5, reads DGGITQSPKYLFRKEGQNVTLSCEQNLNHDAMYWYRQDPGQGLRLIYYSQIVNDFQKGDIAEGYSVSREKKESFPLTVTSAQKNPTAFYLCASSNLMETQYFGPGTRLLVL.

This clone was found once. This chain links TRBV4-3 with TRBJ2-2; unclear D gene. This CDR3 region has 14 residues. Looked up from germline, CDR1 is LGHNA and CDR2 is YSLEER. The V and J ends lost 3 bases and 3 bases respectively, with 8 bases between them. The chain's CDR3 is CASSHASYTGELFF. DNA of the CDR3: TGCGCCAGCAGCCACGCCTCCTACACCGGGGAGCTGTTTTTT.

This clone was counted between two and nine times. This sample also contains other DNA sequences that code for the same CDR3. J is TRBJ1-5 and V is TRBV28, with a possible D match to TRBD1 (5 bases). The V gene lost 3 bases and the J gene lost 2 bases, with 17 bases spanning the gap. The germline V gene has CDR1 MDHEN and CDR2 SYDVKM. The CDR3 sequence is 17 residues long. The DNA for the CDR3 is TGTGCCAGCAGTTTGTTTAGAGGGGTGGGCGGCAATCAGCCCCAGCATTTT. Its translation is CASSLFRGVGGNQPQHF.

This clone was recorded only once. V gene TRBV5-1 combines with J gene TRBJ2-5; TRBD2 might be the D (5 bases). Trimming left V 0 bases short and J 5 bases short, with 11 bases between. Germline V CDR1 and CDR2: SGHRS, YFSETQ. CDR3 size: 14 residues. In DNA, the CDR3 is TGCGCCAGCAGCTTGGAGGGCGGCGGGGAGACCCAGTACTTC. Its translation: CASSLEGGGETQYF.

This chain connects TRBV18 to TRBJ1-2; a possible D gene is TRBD1 (5 bases). Between the trimmed V and J ends, which lost 2 bases and 6 bases, there was a span of 16 bases. Per germline, CDR1 KGHSH and CDR2 LQKENI. The CDR3 contains 15 residues. CDR3 sequence reads: CASSPEADRRDGYTF. The CDR3 bases are TGTGCCAGCTCACCAGAAGCCGACAGACGCGATGGCTACACCTTC.

This clone was observed once. The chain uses TRBV7-8 and TRBJ2-1; tentative D call: TRBD2 (5 bases). Germline-derived CDR1 and CDR2 are SGHVS and FQNEAQ. V was shortened by 5 bases and J by 0 bases, with 11 bases between the two germline ends. The CDR3 is 15 amino acids. The CDR3: CASSLLGSSYNEQFF. CDR3 in DNA: TGTGCCAGCAGCCTCTTGGGGAGCTCCTACAATGAGCAGTTCTTC.

The chain uses TRBV25-1 and TRBJ2-6; no clear D gene. Germline values: CDR1 MGHDK, CDR2 SYGVNS. The V and J ends lost 2 bases and 2 bases respectively, with 13 bases between them. CDR3 length: 17 amino acids. CDR3 bases: TGTGCCAGCAGTGAACCAGGCGGAAGGGCTGGGGCCAACGTCCTGACTTTC. This sequence encodes CASSEPGGRAGANVLTF.

This rearrangement joins TRBV19 to TRBJ2-3; 11 positions match TRBD2. The CDR3 extends over 14 amino acids. The trim removed 8 bases at V and 1 base at J, leaving 2 bases unmatched. The germline CDR1 and CDR2 sequences are LNHDA and SQIVND (reference sequence). The CDR3 loop reads CASFSGRGTDTQYF. CDR3 in DNA: TGTGCCAGTTTTAGCGGGAGGGGCACAGATACGCAGTATTTT.